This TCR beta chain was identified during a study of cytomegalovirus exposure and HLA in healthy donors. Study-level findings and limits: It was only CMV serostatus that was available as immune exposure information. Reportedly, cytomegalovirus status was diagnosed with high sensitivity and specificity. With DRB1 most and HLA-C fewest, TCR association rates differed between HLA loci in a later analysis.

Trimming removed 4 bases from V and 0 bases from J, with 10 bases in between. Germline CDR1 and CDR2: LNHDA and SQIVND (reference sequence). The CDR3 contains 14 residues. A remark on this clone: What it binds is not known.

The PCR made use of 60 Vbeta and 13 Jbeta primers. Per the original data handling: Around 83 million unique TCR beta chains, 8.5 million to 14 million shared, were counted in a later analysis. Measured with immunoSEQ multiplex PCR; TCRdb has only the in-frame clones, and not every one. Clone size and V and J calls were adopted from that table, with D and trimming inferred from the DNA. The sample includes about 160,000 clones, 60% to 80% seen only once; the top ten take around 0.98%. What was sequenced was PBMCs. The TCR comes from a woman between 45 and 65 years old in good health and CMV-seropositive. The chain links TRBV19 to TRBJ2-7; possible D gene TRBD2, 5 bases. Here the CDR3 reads CASSKAVSSYEQYF. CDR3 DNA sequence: TGTGCCAGTAGTAAAGCGGTGAGCTCCTACGAGCAGTACTTC. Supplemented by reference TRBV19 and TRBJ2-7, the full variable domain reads DGGITQSPKYLFRKEGQNVTLSCEQNLNHDAMYWYRQDPGQGLRLIYYSQIVNDFQKGDIAEGYSVSREKKESFPLTVTSAQKNPTAFYLCASSKAVSSYEQYFGPGTRLTVT.